The 31 T cell receptor beta chains in this list originate from one sample, sequenced in a study of blood T cell repertoires in COVID-19. Using immunoSEQ multiplex PCR, the repertoire was profiled, and TCRdb retains in-frame clones only, with some absent. The profile covers about 20,000 clones, with about 88% appearing a single time and more than 25% taken by the ten largest. Material: peripheral blood. These receptors all stem from a human donor with active COVID-19. The donor label of this sample is uncertain.

This CDR3 is CASSVGNSGEQETQYF. CDR3 DNA: TGTGCCAGCAGCGTAGGTAATAGCGGTGAGCAAGAGACCCAGTACTTC. The V gene is TRBV9, the J gene TRBJ2-5, with a weak D call TRBD2 (6 bases). The CDR3 sequence is 16 residues long. V was shortened by 0 bases and J by 2 bases, with 14 bases between the two germline ends. The germline CDR1 and CDR2 sequences are SGDLS and YYNGEE.

This rearrangement joins TRBV9 to TRBJ2-1, with TRBD2 matching 10 bases. V was clipped by 1 base and J by 5 bases; unmatched bases: 0. Looked up from germline, CDR1 is SGDLS and CDR2 is YYNGEE. This CDR3 has 14 amino acids. The CDR3 DNA sequence: TGTGCCAGCAGCGTACTAGCGGGAGACAATGAGCAGTTCTTC. This gives the protein CASSVLAGDNEQFF.

V gene TRBV11-3 combines with J gene TRBJ2-7, with 8 positions matching TRBD1. V gave up 4 bases and J gave up 6 bases; unmatched junction bases: 8. The CDR3 is made up of 14 amino acids. The germline CDR1 and CDR2 sequences are SGHNT and YENEEA. The CDR3 nucleotides are TGTGCCAGCAGCTGGGGCGAGACAGGGGCCGAGCAGTACTTC. This translates into CASSWGETGAEQYF.

CDR3 region: CASSSLAGGPGEQFF. The CDR3 region has the DNA TGTGCCAGCAGTTCTCTAGCGGGAGGACCGGGTGAGCAGTTCTTC. This chain connects TRBV28 to TRBJ2-1, with TRBD2 matching 11 bases. Looked up from germline, CDR1 is MDHEN and CDR2 is SYDVKM. CDR3 length: 15 amino acids. The J segment lost 9 bases and the V segment lost 4 bases, leaving 8 bases of the junction unmatched.

The chain employs TRBV10-3 and TRBJ2-3; 10 bases fit TRBD2. Looked up from germline, CDR1 is ENHRY and CDR2 is SYGVKD. This CDR3 region has 16 residues. V was pared by 6 bases and J by 5 bases, with 11 bases of the junction left unmatched. The CDR3 DNA reads as TGTGCCATCAGACTAGAGGCTAGCGGGGGCGGAGATACGCAGTATTTT. Encoded protein: CAIRLEASGGGDTQYF.

Only one count was recorded for this clone. The rearrangement joins TRBV4-2 to TRBJ2-7; 14 bases line up with TRBD2. The germline gives CDR1 LGHNA, CDR2 YNFKEQ. The CDR3 contains 16 residues. V was pared by 5 bases and J by 2 bases, with 5 bases of the junction left unmatched. CDR3 DNA sequence: TGTGCCAGCAGCACCGGGACTAGCGGGGGCGCCTACGAGCAGTACTTC. This sequence encodes CASSTGTSGGAYEQYF.

The J gene is TRBJ2-5, the V gene TRBV3-1 (or the pseudogene TRBV3-2); 11 positions match TRBD1. The CDR3 extends over 15 amino acids. Per the germline V gene, CDR1 is LGHDT and CDR2 is YNNKEL (reference sequence). Germline trimming cut 2 bases from V and 5 bases from J; bases unmatched to any gene: 4. This CDR3 reads CASSQRTGGGETQYF. The CDR3 DNA follows: TGTGCCAGCAGCCAAAGGACAGGGGGCGGGGAGACCCAGTACTTC.

This clone was recorded once. The rearrangement links TRBV19 to TRBJ2-4; 10 nucleotides line up with TRBD2. The CDR3 is 19 residues long. The V segment lost 1 base and the J segment 0 bases; nucleotides outside the gene matches: 9. The germline V gene has CDR1 LNHDA and CDR2 SQIVND (reference sequence). The CDR3 nucleotides read TGTGCCAGTAGTATAGCAAGGACTAGCGGCAAGCTAGCCAAAAACATTCAGTACTTC. Its translation is CASSIARTSGKLAKNIQYF.

The CDR3 sequence is CASSPRAGEVSYGYTF. CDR3 DNA sequence: TGTGCCAGCAGCCCCCGGGCGGGGGAGGTTAGCTATGGCTACACCTTC. The J gene is TRBJ1-2, the V gene TRBV9; D perhaps matches TRBD1 (5 bases). Germline loops: CDR1 SGDLS, CDR2 YYNGEE. The ends were cut back, 4 bases at V and 4 bases at J, with 20 bases in the middle. The CDR3 is 16 amino acids.

The chain combines TRBV10-3 with TRBJ2-7; possible D gene TRBD1, 6 bases. CDR3 length equals 13 residues. V lost 2 bases and J 8 bases, leaving 13 bases between the germline ends. The germline V gene has CDR1 ENHRY and CDR2 SYGVKD. The CDR3 reads CAISERTEAKQYF. The CDR3 nucleotides are TGTGCCATCAGTGAGCGGACAGAGGCTAAGCAGTACTTC.

This chain joins TRBV9 and TRBJ2-5, with a weak D call TRBD1 (5 bases). V dropped 0 bases and J dropped 4 bases, with 7 bases sitting between them. Germline V gene lookup returns CDR1 SGDLS and CDR2 YYNGEE. This CDR3 region has 13 residues. DNA for the CDR3: TGTGCCAGCAGCGTAGCTGGGGCAGAGACCCAGTACTTC. This codes for CASSVAGAETQYF.

This clone was recorded once. This chain connects TRBV10-1 to TRBJ2-3; TRBD1 aligns across 7 bases. CDR1 and CDR2 from the germline V gene are WNHNN and SYGVQD (reference sequence). Unmatched junction bases numbered 9, after V lost 3 bases and J lost 6 bases. CDR3 size: 15 residues. The CDR3 bases are TGCGCCAGCAGTGATAAAGGGGGCGGTGGGGATACGCAGTATTTT. It translates to CASSDKGGGGDTQYF.

This clone was detected only once. V usage is TRBV14 and J usage is TRBJ1-2, with D perhaps TRBD1 (6 bases). Trimming took off 2 bases at V and 0 bases at J, with 10 bases between the two ends. Germline V gene sequence: CDR1 SGHDN, CDR2 FVKESK. This CDR3 contains 15 residues. This CDR3 reads CASSQQGRPNYGYTF. CDR3 nucleotide sequence: TGTGCCAGCAGCCAACAGGGGCGACCTAACTATGGCTACACCTTC.

The count of this clone is one. V is TRBV6-4 and J is TRBJ2-3; D perhaps matches TRBD2 (5 bases). The V end was cut by 7 bases, the J end by 0 bases, with 11 bases between. Germline CDR1 is MRHNA and CDR2 is SNTAGT. CDR3 size: 14 residues. CDR3 sequence reads: CASKSGASTDTQYF. The CDR3 DNA is TGTGCCAGCAAGAGCGGCGCTAGCACAGATACGCAGTATTTT.

The rearrangement joins TRBV11-3 to TRBJ2-1; 11 nucleotides line up with TRBD2. CDR1 and CDR2 (germline): SGHNT, YENEEA. The CDR3 is 16 amino acids. Trimming removed 1 base from V and 7 bases from J; junction bases left unmatched: 6. CDR3 in DNA: TGTGCCAGCAGCTTAGGTAGCGGGGGGGCCGGAAATGAGCAGTTCTTC. Encoded protein: CASSLGSGGAGNEQFF.

V usage is TRBV2 and J usage is TRBJ2-2; TRBD2 is a possible D gene (5 bases). The CDR3 runs to 14 residues. Trimming shortened V by 6 bases and J by 4 bases, and 12 bases separated the two germline ends. Germline CDR1 and CDR2: SNHLY and FYNNEI. CDR3 protein: CASRIGRGTGELFF. CDR3 DNA sequence: TGTGCCAGCAGGATCGGACGGGGCACCGGGGAGCTGTTTTTT.

The chain couples TRBV7-6 to TRBJ2-1; D is possibly TRBD2 (7 bases). CDR3 length: 13 amino acids. Trimming took off 8 bases at V and 8 bases at J, with 16 bases between the two ends. Looked up from germline, CDR1 is SGHVS and CDR2 is FNYEAQ. CDR3 in amino acids: CASAGDILDEQFF. CDR3 coding DNA: TGTGCCAGCGCGGGGGACATACTAGATGAGCAGTTCTTC.

V is TRBV6-5 and J is TRBJ1-1, with D possibly TRBD1 on 5 matching bases. CDR3 length equals 13 residues. Trimming removed 10 bases at V and 8 bases at J, with 20 bases between. The germline CDR1 and CDR2 sequences are MNHEY and SVGAGI. The CDR3 DNA follows: TGTGCCACCCTCACAAGGATGAACAGGGAAGCTTTCTTT. Its protein is CATLTRMNREAFF.

This clone was recorded once. The genes are TRBV5-6 and TRBJ2-1; 11 positions agree with TRBD2. The CDR3 has 17 residues. Germline V gene sequence: CDR1 SGHDT, CDR2 YYEEEE. V lost 3 bases, J lost 4 bases, and 9 bases stayed unmatched. The chain's CDR3 is CASSSMVAGGPYNEQFF. CDR3 nucleotide sequence: TGTGCCAGCAGCTCCATGGTAGCGGGGGGGCCTTACAATGAGCAGTTCTTC.

The chain employs TRBV21-1 and TRBJ2-7; TRBD1 was called by the table and not checked on the DNA. TRBV21-1 is a documented pseudogene. The CDR3 consists of 16 residues. The CDR3 sequence: CASSKGRYRGGYEQYF. The CDR3 DNA sequence: TGTGCCAGCAGCAAAGGCCGATACAGGGGGGGCTACGAGCAGTACTTC.

J is TRBJ2-3 and V is TRBV20-1; 7 bases agree with TRBD2. V lost 3 bases, J lost 6 bases, and 9 bases stayed unmatched. Germline values: CDR1 DFQATT, CDR2 SNEGSKA (reference sequence). The CDR3 contains 14 residues. CDR3 sequence: CSASEGSGLDTQYF. CDR3 bases: TGCAGTGCTAGTGAGGGTAGCGGGCTGGATACGCAGTATTTT.

The chain links TRBV2 to TRBJ1-2; perhaps TRBD1 as D (6 bases). The CDR3 extends over 13 amino acids. The ends were cut back, 8 bases at V and 8 bases at J, with 18 bases in the middle. Germline V gene data show CDR1 as SNHLY and CDR2 as FYNNEI. The CDR3 loop reads CASQGQTLLGYTF. The CDR3, as DNA: TGTGCCAGCCAAGGACAGACTCTCCTAGGCTACACCTTC.

The chain links TRBV3-1 (or the pseudogene TRBV3-2) to TRBJ2-1; TRBD2 matches at 11 bases. In germline, CDR1 is LGHDT, CDR2 YNNKEL (reference sequence). The CDR3 covers 14 residues. The V segment lost 5 bases and the J segment 7 bases; nucleotides outside the gene matches: 4. In DNA form, the CDR3 reads TGTGCCAGCAGCACTACTAGCGGGGGAAATGAGCAGTTCTTC. This codes for CASSTTSGGNEQFF.

The chain is built from TRBV4-2 and TRBJ2-7; 10 nucleotides align to TRBD2. This CDR3 comprises 16 residues. Trimming cost V 0 bases and J 5 bases; bases outside gene matches: 7. Germline V gene lookup returns CDR1 LGHNA and CDR2 YNFKEQ. The CDR3 protein is CASSQDPSGGANEQYF. The CDR3 coding sequence is TGTGCCAGCAGCCAAGACCCCAGCGGGGGGGCCAACGAGCAGTACTTC.

The chain recombines TRBV2 with TRBJ2-1; 10 nucleotides line up with TRBD2. J gave up 8 bases and V 8 bases, and 15 bases lay outside the gene matches. The CDR3 totals 16 residues. The germline V gene encodes CDR1 SNHLY and CDR2 FYNNEI. The CDR3 loop reads CASSKRASGGLDEQFF. In DNA form, the CDR3 reads TGTGCCAGCTCGAAAAGGGCTAGCGGGGGCTTAGATGAGCAGTTCTTC.

This sequence joins TRBV24-1 and TRBJ2-1; perhaps TRBD2 as D (5 bases). V gave up 4 bases and J gave up 9 bases, with 6 bases separating them. From germline, CDR1 is KGHDR and CDR2 SFDVKD. This CDR3 has 11 amino acids. As DNA, the CDR3 is TGTGCCACCAGTGAACGGGGTGAGCAGTTCTTC. This translates into CATSERGEQFF.

The rearrangement joins TRBV11-3 to TRBJ2-7; weak D call: TRBD1 (6 bases). The germline gives CDR1 SGHNT, CDR2 YENEEA. This CDR3 is 14 amino acids long. Trimming took off 3 bases at V and 2 bases at J, with 11 bases between the two ends. The CDR3 loop is CASSFVTGTYEQYF. Here the CDR3 DNA reads TGTGCCAGCAGCTTCGTGACAGGAACCTACGAGCAGTACTTC.

The chain couples TRBV5-1 to TRBJ2-7; 10 bases are shared with TRBD2. J lost 4 bases, V lost 3 bases, and 10 bases had no gene match. There are 16 residues in the CDR3. From germline, CDR1 is SGHRS and CDR2 YFSETQ. CDR3 in amino acids: CASSSLSGSGGYEQYF. CDR3 coding DNA: TGCGCCAGCAGCTCACTCTCGGGTAGCGGGGGGTACGAGCAGTACTTC.

The rearrangement links TRBV10-1 to TRBJ2-7, with 7 bases aligning to TRBD2. CDR1 and CDR2 (germline): WNHNN, SYGVQD (reference sequence). J lost 6 bases, V lost 0 bases, and 2 bases had no gene match. The CDR3 is 13 amino acids. CDR3 protein: CASSESWGGEQYF. The CDR3 DNA sequence: TGCGCCAGCAGTGAGTCATGGGGGGGCGAGCAGTACTTC.

The chain couples TRBV7-6 to TRBJ2-1, with TRBD1 matching 9 bases. This CDR3 is 15 amino acids long. Germline V gene lookup returns CDR1 SGHVS and CDR2 FNYEAQ. Trimming at V came to 2 bases and at J to 6 bases, leaving 5 bases not matched to a gene. CDR3 amino acids: CASSLIGQGSNEQFF. As DNA, the CDR3 is TGTGCCAGCAGCTTAATAGGACAGGGGAGCAATGAGCAGTTCTTC.

The chain joins TRBV3-1 (or the pseudogene TRBV3-2) to TRBJ2-1; 7 bases agree with TRBD1. This CDR3 spans 13 amino acids. Germline V lookup: CDR1 LGHDT, CDR2 YNNKEL (reference sequence). The V and J ends lost 0 bases and 15 bases, in that order; junction bases with no gene match: 8. The CDR3 loop reads CASSQEIRGRGFF. The CDR3, as DNA: TGTGCCAGCAGCCAAGAAATAAGGGGGCGAGGGTTCTTC.